This T cell receptor beta chain is from a study of cytomegalovirus exposure and HLA in healthy donors. Germline loops: CDR1 MNHNS, CDR2 SASEGT. V was trimmed by 6 bases and J by 6 bases, leaving 8 bases between them. This CDR3 is built from 11 residues. PCR used 60 Vbeta primers and 13 Jbeta primers. Measured with immunoSEQ multiplex PCR; TCRdb has only the in-frame clones, and not every one. The sample includes about 110,000 clones, 55% to 75% of them seen just once. Sequencing used PBMCs. The genes are TRBV6-1 and TRBJ1-1; D is uncertain. This TCR came from a woman in her seventies in good health and CMV-seropositive. The CDR3 spells CASSRRAEAFF. The CDR3 bases are TGTGCCAGCAGCCGGCGGGCTGAAGCTTTCTTT.